The subject of this entry is one TCR beta chain. Its antigen remains unidentified. The ends were cut back, 0 bases at V and 1 base at J, with 16 bases in the middle. The CDR3 runs 18 residues. From germline, CDR1 is LGHNA and CDR2 YNFKEQ. The library targeted TCRbeta and was prepared with unique molecular identifiers. TCRdb redid the calling of the PCR reads with MiXCR, one entry per CDR3 protein. Found here are under 850,000 distinct CDR3 sequences, about an eighth of them singletons; the top ten hold 0.65% to 0.9%. The sample originates from a study of T-cell reconstitution after alpha-beta-depleted transplantation in children. Study conclusions and caveats: Some patients showed high day-60 TCRbeta diversity, which derived from surviving recipient T cells and thymic progenitors. In patients about two months after transplant, alpha-beta T cells reportedly arose from several hundred expanded graft clones.

The chain recombines TRBV4-2 with TRBJ2-1; no firm D call. Specimen: PBMCs, collected before TCRalphabeta/CD19-depleted stem cell transplant. The sequence was collected from a girl aged 2-15 years with congenital amegakaryocytic thrombocytopenia, due to receive a stem cell transplant. Written as DNA, the CDR3 is TGTGCCAGCAGCCAAGAACCAACGACTCTTTATTCCTACAATGAGCAGTTCTTC. Translated: CASSQEPTTLYSYNEQFF.